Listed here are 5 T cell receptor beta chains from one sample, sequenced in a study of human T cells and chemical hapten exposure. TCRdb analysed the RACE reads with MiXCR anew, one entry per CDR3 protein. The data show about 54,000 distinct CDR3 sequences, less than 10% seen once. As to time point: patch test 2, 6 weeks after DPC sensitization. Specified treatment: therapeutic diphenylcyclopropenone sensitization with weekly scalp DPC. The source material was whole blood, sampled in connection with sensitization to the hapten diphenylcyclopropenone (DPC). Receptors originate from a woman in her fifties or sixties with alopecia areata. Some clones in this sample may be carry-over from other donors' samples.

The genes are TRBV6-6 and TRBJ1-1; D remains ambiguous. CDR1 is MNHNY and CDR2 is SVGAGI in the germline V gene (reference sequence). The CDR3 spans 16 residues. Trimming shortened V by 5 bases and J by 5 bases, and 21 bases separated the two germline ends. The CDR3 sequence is CASSPRYTTGYTEAFF. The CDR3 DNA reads TGTGCCAGCAGTCCTCGTTACACAACGGGGTATACTGAAGCTTTCTTT.

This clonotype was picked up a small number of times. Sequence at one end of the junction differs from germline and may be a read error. CDR3 nucleotides: TGTGCCAGCAGCTTAGAGGGTCAGGGGAATTCACCCCTCAACTTT. Translation: CASSLEGQGNSPLNF. J is TRBJ1-6 and V is TRBV7-9; possibly TRBD1 for D (6 bases). This CDR3 is built from 15 residues. Per the germline V gene, CDR1 is SEHNR and CDR2 is FQNEAQ (reference sequence).

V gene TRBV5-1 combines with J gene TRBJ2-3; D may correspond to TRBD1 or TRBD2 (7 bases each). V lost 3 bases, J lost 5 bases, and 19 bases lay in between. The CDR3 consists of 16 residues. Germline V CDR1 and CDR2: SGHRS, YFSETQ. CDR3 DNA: TGCGCCAGCAGCTCGGATGGGAGGGGGCAAGGAGATACGCAGTATTTT. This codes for CASSSDGRGQGDTQYF.

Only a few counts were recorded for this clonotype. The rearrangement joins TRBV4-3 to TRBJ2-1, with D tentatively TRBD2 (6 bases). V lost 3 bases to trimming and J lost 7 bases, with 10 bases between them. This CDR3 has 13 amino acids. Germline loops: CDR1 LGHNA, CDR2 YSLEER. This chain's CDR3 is CASSQGEVNEQFF. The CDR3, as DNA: TGCGCCAGCAGCCAGGGGGAGGTAAATGAGCAGTTCTTC.

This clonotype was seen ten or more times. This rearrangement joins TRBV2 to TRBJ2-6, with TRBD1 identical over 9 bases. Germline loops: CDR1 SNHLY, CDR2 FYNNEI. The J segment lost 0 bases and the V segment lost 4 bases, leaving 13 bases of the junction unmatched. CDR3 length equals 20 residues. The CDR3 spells CASSGRTGATSHSGANVLTF. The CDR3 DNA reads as TGTGCCAGCAGTGGAAGGACAGGGGCGACGAGTCACTCTGGGGCCAACGTCCTGACTTTC.